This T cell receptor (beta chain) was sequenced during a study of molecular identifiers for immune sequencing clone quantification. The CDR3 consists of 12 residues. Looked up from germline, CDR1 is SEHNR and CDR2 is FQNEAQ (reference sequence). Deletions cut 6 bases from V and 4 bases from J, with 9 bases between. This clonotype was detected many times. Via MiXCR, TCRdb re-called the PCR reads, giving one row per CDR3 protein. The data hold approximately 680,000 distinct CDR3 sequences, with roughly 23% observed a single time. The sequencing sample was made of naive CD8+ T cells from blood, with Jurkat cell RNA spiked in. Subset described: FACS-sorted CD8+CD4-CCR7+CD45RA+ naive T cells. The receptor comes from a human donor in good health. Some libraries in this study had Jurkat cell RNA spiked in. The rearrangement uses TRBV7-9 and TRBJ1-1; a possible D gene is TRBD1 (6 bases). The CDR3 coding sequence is TGTGCCAGCAGGAGAGGGGGCACTGAAGCTTTCTTT. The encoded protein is CASRRGGTEAFF.